A selection of T cell receptor beta chains follows, all from one sample in a study of T cells after yellow fever vaccination. From the 5' RACE reads, TCRdb called clonotypes with MiXCR, one entry per CDR3 protein. The data hold about 630,000 distinct CDR3 sequences, with about 12% observed a single time. The input for sequencing was PBMCs, taken on the day of the yellow fever booster vaccination. The source of these receptors is a man aged 30-40 years who received the YFV17D yellow fever vaccine. Each CDR3 is given with its conserved first and last residue. A D gene is named only where the DNA matches it firmly. Clone size is given for some rows only: seen once, a few or many times, or a class if the clone is expanded.

few,TRBV5-1,TRBJ2-7,NA,14,TGCGCCAGCAGCTCCGGGACGTACACCTACGAGCAGTACTTC,CASSSGTYTYEQYF
few,TRBV4-3,TRBJ2-5,NA,13,TGCGCCAGCAGCCAAAGGACACCCGGGGCCCCGATATTC,CASSQRTPGAPIF
few,TRBV19,TRBJ2-7,TRBD1,14,TGTGCCAGTAGTACCGGGACAGGGTCCCACGAGCAGTACTTC,CASSTGTGSHEQYF
few,TRBV5-4,TRBJ1-5,NA,13,TGTGCCAGCAGCTTGGATCCACAGCAGCCCCAGCATTTT,CASSLDPQQPQHF
NA,TRBV15,TRBJ1-3,NA,15,TGTGCCACCAGTGCGAGGCCGAGCTCTGGAAACACCATATATTTT,CATSARPSSGNTIYF
NA,TRBV20-1,TRBJ2-3,NA,14,TGCAGTTCTTTCACCGGGGCCCACACAGATACGCAGTATTTT,CSSFTGAHTDTQYF
few,TRBV24-1,TRBJ2-5,NA,15,TGTGCCACCAGTGACCCCGGGACTGCTGGGGAGACCCAGTACTTC,CATSDPGTAGETQYF
NA,TRBV15,TRBJ2-5,NA,14,TGTGCCACCACAAAGGAGCAGGGAGGAGAGACCCAGTACTTC,CATTKEQGGETQYF
NA,TRBV27,TRBJ2-3,NA,11,TGTGCCACCCAGTGGCTTAACAGGCAGTATTTT,CATQWLNRQYF
many,TRBV29-1,TRBJ2-7,TRBD1,13,TGCAGCGTTGCCTGGACAGGCAACTACGAGCAGTACTTC,CSVAWTGNYEQYF
NA,TRBV6-5,TRBJ2-4,NA,16,TGTGCCAGCAGTTCCCTCTCAAAAAAAGCCAAAAACATTCAGTACTTC,CASSSLSKKAKNIQYF
NA,TRBV25-1,TRBJ2-4,NA,14,TGTGCCAGCAGTGTATCAGGGACCAAAAACATTCAGTACTTC,CASSVSGTKNIQYF
few,TRBV19,TRBJ2-1,TRBD2,15,TGTGCCAGTAGTTCAACCGGGACTAGCGGAGTTGAGCAGTTCTTC,CASSSTGTSGVEQFF
NA,TRBV10-3,TRBJ1-4,TRBD1,15,TGTGCCATCAGCCCGACAGGGGGCCTTAATGAAAAACTGTTTTTT,CAISPTGGLNEKLFF
NA,TRBV29-1,TRBJ2-1,TRBD2,16,TGCAGCGTTGAACTCTCGGGACTAGCGGGGTCTAATGAGCAGTTCTTC,CSVELSGLAGSNEQFF
many,TRBV5-1,TRBJ2-1,TRBD2,14,TGCGCCAGCAGCACGACTAGCGGTGACAATGAGCAGTTCTTC,CASSTTSGDNEQFF
few,TRBV3-1,TRBJ2-2,NA,14,TGTGCCAGCAGCCAGCGGGGAAGCACCGGGGAGCTGTTTTTT,CASSQRGSTGELFF
NA,TRBV29-1,TRBJ1-1,NA,13,TGCAGCGTTGGTAGGTGGGGAGATACTGAAGCTTTCTTT,CSVGRWGDTEAFF
NA,TRBV7-6,TRBJ2-2,NA,14,TGTGCCAGCAGCTTGGCCAGGGAACCCGGGGAGCTGTTTTTT,CASSLAREPGELFF
NA,TRBV7-2,TRBJ2-7,TRBD1,16,TGTGCCAGCAGCAGACGGACAGGGGAGAGCTCCTACGAGCAGTACTTC,CASSRRTGESSYEQYF
NA,TRBV11-1,TRBJ1-2,NA,15,TGTGCCAGCAGCCAACAAAGAGGTGCTAACTATGGCTACACCTTC,CASSQQRGANYGYTF
NA,TRBV5-4,TRBJ2-1,TRBD2,16,TGTGCCAGCAGCCCGAGCGGGGCCCAAAGATTAAATGAGCAGTTCTTC,CASSPSGAQRLNEQFF
few,TRBV6-5,TRBJ1-1,NA,12,TGTGCCAGCAGTCCGGACATCTCTGAAGCTTTCTTT,CASSPDISEAFF
few,TRBV15,TRBJ2-3,NA,16,TGTGCCACCAGCAGAGATCTGGCGGGCGGGGCGGATACGCAGTATTTT,CATSRDLAGGADTQYF
NA,TRBV7-2,TRBJ1-1,NA,14,TGTGCCAGCAGCTTAGCCCCACAAAACACTGAAGCTTTCTTT,CASSLAPQNTEAFF
NA,TRBV6-6,TRBJ1-2,NA,13,TGTGCCAGCAGGGTCGGGGGTCTATATGGCTACACCTTC,CASRVGGLYGYTF
NA,TRBV28,TRBJ2-3,TRBD2,16,TGTGCCAGCAGTTTTCAAAGCGGGAGGGGCCCAGATACGCAGTATTTT,CASSFQSGRGPDTQYF
NA,TRBV5-1,TRBJ1-4,TRBD1,13,TGCGCCAGCAGTACAGGGGCCTTGGAAAAACTGTTTTTT,CASSTGALEKLFF
few,TRBV4-2,TRBJ1-1,NA,15,TGTGCCAGCAGCCAAGTCACCCATAAGGCCCCTGAAGCTTTCTTT,CASSQVTHKAPEAFF
few,TRBV6-5,TRBJ1-1,NA,11,TGTGCCAGCAGTTACATGTCGACGGCTTTCTTT,CASSYMSTAFF
NA,TRBV7-8,TRBJ2-1,NA,13,TGTGCCAGCAGCAAGGACACATACAATGAGCAGTTCTTC,CASSKDTYNEQFF
many,TRBV20-1,TRBJ2-5,TRBD1,15,TGCAGTGCCGCTTGGACAGGGGAGTGGGTAGAGACCCAGTACTTC,CSAAWTGEWVETQYF
few,TRBV4-3,TRBJ2-7,TRBD1,17,TGCGCCAGCAGCCAAGATGTTGGGACAGATCTCTCCTACGAGCAGTACTTC,CASSQDVGTDLSYEQYF
NA,TRBV20-1,TRBJ2-2,NA,12,TGCAGTGCTAGAGATAGGAGCGGGGAGCTGTTTTTT,CSARDRSGELFF
many,TRBV7-9,TRBJ1-5,NA,14,TGTGCCAGCAGCTTAGCAGGGGTCAATCAGCCCCAGCATTTT,CASSLAGVNQPQHF